This T cell receptor (beta chain) was profiled in a study of blood T cell repertoires in COVID-19. TCRdb's table, derived via immunoSEQ multiplex PCR, lists solely in-frame clones and lacks some. The sample has hundreds of thousands of clones, more than 80% seen once. In germline, CDR1 is SGHDN, CDR2 FVKESK. V was pared by 11 bases and J by 5 bases, with 18 bases between. There are 13 residues in the CDR3. The receptor was derived from a woman aged 25-40 years with active or convalescent COVID-19. The chain couples TRBV14 to TRBJ1-1; D may be TRBD1 (6 bases). Sequenced input: peripheral blood. In DNA form, the CDR3 reads TGTGCCTCCCAAGGGGGAAGGCGTACTGAAGCTTTCTTT. Protein sequence: CASQGGRRTEAFF.